The text below deals with one T cell receptor beta chain. Its antigen target is currently unknown. Base qualities are missing; no much larger clone stands one base away. In the prospective study, participants were about 18 to 89 years old, resided in fewer than 25 geographic areas of the United States, and were enrolled through a virtual design. To assign participants to cohorts, the prospective study relied on clinical history that participants themselves reported in a screening survey and a study questionnaire. For ImmuneRACE Cohort 3, a participant was defined as recovered based on two consecutive negative NP/OP PCR tests, clearance by a healthcare professional, or resolution of symptoms. Each participant in the prospective study had whole blood, serum and a nasopharyngeal or oropharyngeal swab collected by mobile phlebotomists. Participants in the prospective study had the option to provide additional blood draws and questionnaires over an approximately two-month period. Blood samples from the prospective study were shipped frozen or at room temperature prior to DNA extraction.

The immunoSEQ Assay, a bias-controlled multiplex PCR, was used to amplify TCRbeta CDR3 regions from genomic DNA. In the original analysis: The number of nucleated cells in each sample was estimated by amplification of reference gene primers within the assay. Sequence reads were collapsed and filtered to measure the absolute abundance of every unique TCRbeta CDR3 rearrangement. For each sample, productive Simpson clonality was calculated as the square root of Simpson's diversity index across productive rearrangements. Entries here come from immuneACCESS through TCRdb and include only in-frame sequences with V and J called. Some clones fail to appear in such tables; in the studies checked, an unresolved V gene covers under half of the shortfall, and the cause of the remainder is unknown. Clonal size and the V and J genes are those of that table, whereas D and trimming came from the DNA. The sample table lists approximately 490,000 clones, about nine tenths of them with a count of one. The top ten constitute around 0.64% of the sample.

These data originate in a study of blood T cell repertoires in COVID-19 (dated by TCRdb to about 2020). About the full investigation: Collaborator samples came from the United States, Italy and Spain and covered acute and convalescent phases of COVID-19. The prospective study material was composed of cDNA or gDNA derived from T cells, B-cell-depleted T cells, or PBMCs. Deeply sampled blood TCRbeta repertoires from subjects exposed to, actively infected with, or recovered from COVID-19 were included in the dataset. The repertoires were released in a freely available public database meant as a resource for research on the immune response to SARS-CoV-2. Samples were obtained from the ongoing ImmuneRACE study (first 160 participants) and from 1,000 to 1,500 subjects provided by 6 global collaborators. Nearly every sample came with metadata listing a de-identified subject ID, COVID-19 status, age in years and sex. Where available, HLA class I and class II types were obtained from metadata supplied by the sample provider rather than from assay-based typing. Study-wide findings and limitations: The amount of clinical and demographic metadata varied by source and participant and was provided uncurated.

Via the germline V gene, CDR1 is LGHNT and CDR2 FRNRAP. Between the V and J ends, shortened by 0 bases and 0 bases respectively, the junction contains 12 bases. From the cysteine through the phenylalanine, the CDR3 covers 17 amino acids. The entry retains the CDR3 DNA only, 51 bases that are in frame from base 1. Sequenced: PBMCs or T cells enriched from blood (not recorded which). This clonotype was sampled from a woman aged 18-35 years who had recovered from COVID-19. The V and J genes are TRBV12-5 and TRBJ1-3; no D gene call is confident. The CDR3 region has the sequence CASGLVPYSVSGNTIYF. The bases read TGTGCTAGTGGTTTGGTACCTTACAGTGTCTCTGGAAACACCATATATTTT. The CDR3 plus the reference TRBV12-5 and TRBJ1-3 genes for the other parts give the full variable domain: DARVTQTPRHKVTEMGQEVTMRCQPILGHNTVFWYRQTMMQGLELLAYFRNRAPLDDSGMPKDRFSAEMPDATLATLKIQPSEPRDSAVYFCASGLVPYSVSGNTIYFGEGSWLTVV.